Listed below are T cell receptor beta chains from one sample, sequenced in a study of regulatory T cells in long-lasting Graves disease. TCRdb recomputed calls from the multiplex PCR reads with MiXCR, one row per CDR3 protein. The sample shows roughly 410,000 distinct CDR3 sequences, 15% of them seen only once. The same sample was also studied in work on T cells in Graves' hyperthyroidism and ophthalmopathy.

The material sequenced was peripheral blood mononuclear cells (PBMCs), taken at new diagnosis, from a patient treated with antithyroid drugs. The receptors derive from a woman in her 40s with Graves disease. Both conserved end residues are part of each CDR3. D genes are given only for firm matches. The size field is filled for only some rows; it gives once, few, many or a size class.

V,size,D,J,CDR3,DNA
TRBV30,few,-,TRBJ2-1,CAWSVDNSYNEQFF,TGTGCCTGGAGTGTGGACAACTCCTACAATGAGCAGTTCTTC
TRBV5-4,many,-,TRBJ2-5,CASSQGQKGETQYF,TGTGCCAGCAGTCAGGGGCAGAAAGGGGAGACCCAGTACTTC
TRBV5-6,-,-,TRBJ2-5,CASRNRPPGGETQYF,TGTGCCAGCAGGAACAGGCCCCCAGGAGGGGAGACCCAGTACTTC
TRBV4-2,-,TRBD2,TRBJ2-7,CASSQAGLAGGYQYF,TGTGCCAGCAGCCAAGCGGGACTAGCGGGAGGATATCAGTACTTC
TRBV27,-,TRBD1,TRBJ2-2,CASSSGTGGVTGELFF,TGTGCCAGCAGCTCCGGAACAGGGGGAGTCACCGGGGAGCTGTTTTTT
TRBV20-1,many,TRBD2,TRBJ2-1,CSARDLSGRGSYNEQFF,TGCAGTGCTAGAGATTTAAGCGGGAGGGGCTCCTACAATGAGCAGTTCTTC
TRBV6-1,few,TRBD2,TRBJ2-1,CASRFETSGMNEQFF,TGTGCCAGCAGATTCGAGACTAGCGGGATGAATGAGCAGTTCTTC
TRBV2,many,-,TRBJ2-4,CASSVPSGSKNIQYF,TGTGCCAGCAGTGTCCCGTCAGGGTCCAAAAACATTCAGTACTTC
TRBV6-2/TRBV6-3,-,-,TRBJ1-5,CASSATSGGPQHF,TGTGCCAGCAGTGCCACCTCGGGGGGGCCCCAGCATTTT
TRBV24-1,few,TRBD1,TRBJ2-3,CATSDSWDRGVNTQYF,TGTGCCACCAGTGATTCCTGGGACAGGGGAGTTAATACGCAGTATTTT
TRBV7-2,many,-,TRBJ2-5,CASSPVGAKALSQETQYF,TGTGCCAGCAGCCCAGTGGGAGCTAAAGCACTCAGCCAAGAGACCCAGTACTTC
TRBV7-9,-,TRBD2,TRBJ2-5,CASSLGRVLAGVQETQYF,TGTGCCAGCAGCTTAGGCAGGGTACTAGCGGGAGTCCAAGAGACCCAGTACTTC
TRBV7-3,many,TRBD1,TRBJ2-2,CASGGTGNTGELFF,TGTGCCAGCGGGGGGACAGGGAACACCGGGGAGCTGTTTTTT
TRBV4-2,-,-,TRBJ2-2,CASSRYRVGPITNTGELFF,TGTGCCAGCAGCCGCTATCGTGTAGGGCCGATAACGAACACCGGGGAGCTGTTTTTT
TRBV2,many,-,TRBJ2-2,CASSYIPRAGELFF,TGTGCCAGCAGTTACATCCCGAGGGCCGGGGAGCTGTTTTTT
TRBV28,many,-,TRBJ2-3,CASSLSKPTYTDTQYF,TGTGCCAGCAGTTTAAGTAAACCAACCTACACAGATACGCAGTATTTT
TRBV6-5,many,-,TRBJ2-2,CASSSINRVTGELFF,TGTGCCAGCAGTTCGATTAACAGGGTCACCGGGGAGCTGTTTTTT
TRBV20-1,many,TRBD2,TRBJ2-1,CSAGGGLAGEWSYNEQFF,TGCAGTGCCGGCGGAGGACTAGCGGGAGAGTGGTCCTACAATGAGCAGTTCTTC
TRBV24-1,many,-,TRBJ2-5,CATSDLRMGEETQYF,TGTGCCACCAGTGATTTGCGGATGGGGGAAGAGACCCAGTACTTC
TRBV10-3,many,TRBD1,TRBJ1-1,CAISTGEWTEAFF,TGTGCCATCAGTACAGGGGAGTGGACTGAAGCTTTCTTT
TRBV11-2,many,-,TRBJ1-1,CASSLTGNTEAFF,TGTGCCAGCAGCTTAACAGGGAACACTGAAGCTTTCTTT
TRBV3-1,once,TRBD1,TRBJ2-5,CVSSQSHRGETQYF,TGTGTCAGCAGCCAATCGCACAGGGGAGAGACCCAGTACTTC
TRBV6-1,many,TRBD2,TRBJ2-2,CASSVSSGTSYIGELFF,TGTGCCAGCAGTGTTTCCAGCGGGACTAGCTATATCGGGGAGCTGTTTTTT
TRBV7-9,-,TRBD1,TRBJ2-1,CASSPTPGQGDGEQFF,TGTGCCAGCAGCCCTACTCCGGGACAGGGGGATGGTGAGCAGTTCTTC
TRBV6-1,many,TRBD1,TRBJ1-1,CASWRPGGTEAFF,TGTGCCAGCTGGAGGCCAGGGGGCACTGAAGCTTTCTTT